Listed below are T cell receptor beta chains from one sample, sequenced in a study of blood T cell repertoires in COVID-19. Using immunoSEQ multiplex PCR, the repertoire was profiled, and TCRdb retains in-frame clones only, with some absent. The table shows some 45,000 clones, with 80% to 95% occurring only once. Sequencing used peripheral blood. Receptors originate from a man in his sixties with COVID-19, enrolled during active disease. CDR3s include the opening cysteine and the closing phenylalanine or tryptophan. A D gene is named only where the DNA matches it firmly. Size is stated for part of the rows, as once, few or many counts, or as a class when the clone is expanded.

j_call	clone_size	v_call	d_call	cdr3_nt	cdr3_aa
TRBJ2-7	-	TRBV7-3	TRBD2	TGTGCCAGCAGCTTATCCGGGACTAGCGGGACCTACGAGCAGTACTTC	CASSLSGTSGTYEQYF
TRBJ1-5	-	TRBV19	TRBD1	TGTGCCAGTAACCAACTCGGACAGGTTGTTCAGCCCCAGCATTTT	CASNQLGQVVQPQHF
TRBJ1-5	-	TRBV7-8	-	TGTGCCAGCAGCTTACGCCCGGGGAACAATCAGCCCCAGCATTTT	CASSLRPGNNQPQHF
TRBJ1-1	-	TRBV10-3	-	TGTGCCTCCAGCGGGAAGACAAACACTGAAGCTTTCTTT	CASSGKTNTEAFF
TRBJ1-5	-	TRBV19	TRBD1	TGTGCCAGTAGGGAGACAGGGAATCAGCCCCAGCATTTT	CASRETGNQPQHF
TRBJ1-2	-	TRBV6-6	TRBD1	TGTGCCAGCAGTCCTGGGACAGGGGGAGCTCTTCTTATCTATGGCTACACCTTC	CASSPGTGGALLIYGYTF
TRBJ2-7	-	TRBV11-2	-	TGTGCCAGCAGCGCCCCTACTAGAGCCGAGCAGTACTTC	CASSAPTRAEQYF
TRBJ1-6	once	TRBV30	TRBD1	TGTGGGACAGGGGATTCACCCCTCCACTTT	CGTGDSPLHF
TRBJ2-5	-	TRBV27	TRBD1	TGTGCCAGCAGTTTTGCCCCCGGACAGGGGTTCGGAGAGACCCAGTACTTC	CASSFAPGQGFGETQYF
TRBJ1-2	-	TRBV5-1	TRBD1	TGCGCCAGCAGCTCCGGGACAGGGGGCTATGGCTACACCTTC	CASSSGTGGYGYTF
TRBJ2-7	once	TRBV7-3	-	TGTGCCAGCAGCTTGTCAGTTTCCCACGAGCAGTACTTC	CASSLSVSHEQYF
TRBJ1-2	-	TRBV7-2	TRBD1	TGTGCCAGCAGCCCAATGGCCCCGGGACAGGTCTCTAACTATGGCTACACCTTC	CASSPMAPGQVSNYGYTF
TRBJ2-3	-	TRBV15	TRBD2	TGTGCCACCAGCATCCCCAAGCGGGGGGGGTCAGATACGCAGTATTTT	CATSIPKRGGSDTQYF
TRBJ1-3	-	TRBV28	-	TGTGCCAGCAGTTTGTATAGTCTTTCCTCTGGAAACACCATATATTTT	CASSLYSLSSGNTIYF
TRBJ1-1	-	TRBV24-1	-	TGTGCCACCAGTCAGAACACTGAAGCTTTCTTT	CATSQNTEAFF
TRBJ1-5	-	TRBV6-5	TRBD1	TGTGCCAGCACCGAAGGGGGCGGCCAGCCCCAGCATTTT	CASTEGGGQPQHF
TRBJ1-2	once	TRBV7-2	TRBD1	TGTGCCAGCAGCTTTCCACAGGGGGACCTCTATGGCTACACCTTC	CASSFPQGDLYGYTF
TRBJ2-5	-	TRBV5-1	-	TGCGCCAGCAGTTCTGGGACTTCTCAAGAGACCCAGTACTTC	CASSSGTSQETQYF
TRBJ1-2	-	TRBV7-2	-	TGTGCCAGCACCCAGGGGATCGGGGGGTTTAAAGACTATGGCTACACCTTC	CASTQGIGGFKDYGYTF
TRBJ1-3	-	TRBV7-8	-	TGTGCCAGCAGCTTAATCGGGGGGCCAGGAAACACCATATATTTT	CASSLIGGPGNTIYF
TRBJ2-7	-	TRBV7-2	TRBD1	TGTGCCAGCAGCTCCAACAGGGGCCCCACCTACGAGCAGTACTTC	CASSSNRGPTYEQYF
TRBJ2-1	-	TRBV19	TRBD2	TGTGCCAGTAGGGGCCCCCTACTAGCGGGAGGGCCCTCGGGTGAGCAGTTCTTC	CASRGPLLAGGPSGEQFF
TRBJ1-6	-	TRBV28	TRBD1	TGTGCCAGCAGTTTATCCCCAACAGGGGGCGGGTATAATTCACCCCTCCACTTT	CASSLSPTGGGYNSPLHF
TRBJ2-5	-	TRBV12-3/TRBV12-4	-	TGTGCCAGCAGTTGGGGCAGCCAAGAGACCCAGTACTTC	CASSWGSQETQYF
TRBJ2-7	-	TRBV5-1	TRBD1	TGCGCCAGCAGCTTGGCCTTCGGGACAGGGGCCTACGAGCAGTACTTC	CASSLAFGTGAYEQYF
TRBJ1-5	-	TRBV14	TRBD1	TGTGCCAGCAGCCAAGATCGAACAGGGGTTAGCAATCAGCCCCAGCATTTT	CASSQDRTGVSNQPQHF